The 30 T cell receptor beta chains below were found in one sample sequenced in a study of blood T cell repertoires in COVID-19. The method was immunoSEQ multiplex PCR; TCRdb's version includes in-frame clones alone and lacks a portion of them. The table records about 420,000 clones, around 90% of them present only once. The source material was peripheral blood. These receptors originate from a man aged 18 to 30 with COVID-19, enrolled during active disease.

This chain joins TRBV5-6 and TRBJ1-2; the match to TRBD1 covers 7 bases. This CDR3 spans 13 amino acids. V shed 0 bases, J shed 8 bases, and the junction held 4 bases outside the gene matches. Germline CDR1 and CDR2: SGHDT and YYEEEE. The CDR3 DNA reads TGTGCCAGCAGCTTGGACAGGGGTGGCGGCTACACCTTC. It is translated as CASSLDRGGGYTF.

The genes are TRBV11-2 and TRBJ2-7, with TRBD2 identical over 9 bases. Looked up from germline, CDR1 is SGHAT and CDR2 is FQNNGV. The junction had 9 bases not matched to a gene; V was cut back by 5 bases and J by 1 base. CDR3 length equals 16 residues. CDR3 nucleotide sequence: TGTGCCAGCAGCCGCCCCGGGGGACTAGCTTCCTACGAGCAGTACTTC. Its protein is CASSRPGGLASYEQYF.

This chain joins TRBV14 and TRBJ2-5; tentative D call: TRBD2 (6 bases). CDR1 and CDR2 (germline): SGHDN, FVKESK. The CDR3 consists of 15 residues. Trimming left V 3 bases short and J 4 bases short, with 15 bases between. DNA for the CDR3: TGTGCCAGCAGCCAGATCTTGGCGGGGACAGAGACCCAGTACTTC. It is translated as CASSQILAGTETQYF.

The genes are TRBV24-1 and TRBJ2-3; 11 bases are shared with TRBD2. The CDR3 sequence is 14 residues long. The junction had 4 bases not matched to a gene; V was cut back by 9 bases and J by 3 bases. CDR1 KGHDR and CDR2 SFDVKD come from the germline V gene. CDR3 in DNA: TGTGCCACCGCATCTAGCGGGGGGACAGATACGCAGTATTTT. It codes for CATASSGGTDTQYF.

The genes are TRBV7-2 and TRBJ2-1, with 13 bases aligning to TRBD2. Germline-derived CDR1 and CDR2 are SGHTA and FQGNSA. J gave up 7 bases and V 8 bases, and 5 bases lay outside the gene matches. The CDR3 covers 14 residues. The CDR3 sequence is CASRLAGGMNEQFF. The CDR3 DNA reads TGTGCCAGCCGACTAGCGGGGGGTATGAATGAGCAGTTCTTC.

The rearrangement uses TRBV10-3 and TRBJ2-7; D perhaps matches TRBD1 (6 bases). The germline V and J ends were trimmed by 10 bases and 2 bases, with 12 bases remaining between them. CDR1 is ENHRY and CDR2 is SYGVKD in the germline V gene. CDR3 length: 12 residues. In DNA form, the CDR3 reads TGTGCCACCAGACAGGATGCCTACGAGCAGTACTTC. Encoded protein: CATRQDAYEQYF.

This chain uses TRBV2 with TRBJ2-5; D might be TRBD1 (5 bases). This CDR3 has 13 residues. V was shortened by 7 bases and J by 5 bases, with 14 bases between the two germline ends. Looked up from germline, CDR1 is SNHLY and CDR2 is FYNNEI. CDR3 sequence: CASKMGRGETQYF. The CDR3 region has the DNA TGTGCCAGCAAAATGGGTAGGGGCGAGACCCAGTACTTC.

This clone was counted a single time. The chain combines TRBV10-3 with TRBJ2-5; D ambiguous. The germline V and J ends were trimmed by 0 bases and 1 base, with 9 bases remaining between them. CDR1 is ENHRY, CDR2 SYGVKD, per germline. CDR3 length: 15 amino acids. This CDR3 is CAISESPSIQETQYF. DNA for the CDR3: TGTGCCATCAGTGAGTCCCCCAGTATCCAAGAGACCCAGTACTTC.

This clone has more than one count but fewer than ten. CDR3 region: CASSHARYEQYF. For the CDR3, the DNA is TGTGCCAGCAGCCACGCGCGCTACGAGCAGTACTTC. The rearrangement joins TRBV3-1 (or the pseudogene TRBV3-2) to TRBJ2-7; D is ambiguous. Germline assignment: CDR1 LGHDT and CDR2 YNNKEL (reference sequence). The V gene lost 3 bases and the J gene lost 3 bases, with 6 bases spanning the gap. This CDR3 contains 12 residues.

CDR3 amino acids: CASSLQQGSSNQPQHF. CDR3 bases: TGTGCCAGCAGTCTTCAACAGGGTTCGAGCAATCAGCCCCAGCATTTT. The chain joins TRBV28 to TRBJ1-5; TRBD1 is a possible D gene (6 bases). The CDR3 loop spans 16 amino acids. Germline lookup yields CDR1 MDHEN and CDR2 SYDVKM. V was pared by 5 bases and J by 1 base, with 15 bases between.

This clone was detected a few times. The chain couples TRBV2 to TRBJ2-7, with TRBD2 matching over 13 bases. V gave up 3 bases and J gave up 9 bases; unmatched junction bases: 8. CDR3 length: 15 amino acids. Germline CDR1 reads SNHLY; CDR2 reads FYNNEI. In DNA form, the CDR3 reads TGTGCCAGCAGTGAGGGACTAGCGGGGAGTACGAGGCAGTACTTC. Translation gives CASSEGLAGSTRQYF.

This chain links TRBV2 with TRBJ2-7; 8 positions match TRBD1. The length of the CDR3 is 15 residues. Per germline, CDR1 SNHLY and CDR2 FYNNEI. V dropped 4 bases and J dropped 5; count of bases not matched to a gene: 10. The CDR3 reads CASSVSGQGNNEQYF. In nucleotides, the CDR3 is TGTGCCAGCAGTGTTTCAGGACAGGGAAATAACGAGCAGTACTTC.

This rearrangement joins TRBV5-7 to TRBJ2-4; 9 bases match TRBD2. TRBV5-7 belongs to the ORF category, with a function that is uncertain. This CDR3 has 14 amino acids. The trim removed 2 bases at V and 4 bases at J, leaving 1 base unmatched. The CDR3 region has the DNA TGTGCCAGCAGCTTAGCGGGGGGAAAAAACATTCAGTACTTC. This sequence encodes CASSLAGGKNIQYF.

About this clone: The sample contains more than one DNA sequence encoding this CDR3. This chain links TRBV6-5 with TRBJ1-1; weak D call: TRBD1 (5 bases). The V and J ends lost 8 bases and 1 base respectively, with 5 bases between them. Germline V gene lookup returns CDR1 MNHEY and CDR2 SVGAGI. The length of the CDR3 is 11 residues. The CDR3 protein is CASGQNTEAFF. In nucleotides, the CDR3 is TGTGCCAGCGGACAGAACACTGAAGCTTTCTTT.

This clone was picked up one time. CDR3 residues: CASSQALNTEAFF. In nucleotides, the CDR3 is TGTGCCAGCAGCCAAGCTTTGAACACTGAAGCTTTCTTT. V is TRBV14 and J is TRBJ1-1, with no clear D. The CDR3 has 13 residues. The V end lost 1 base, the J end lost 0 bases, and 3 bases lay between the germline ends. Germline V gene data show CDR1 as SGHDN and CDR2 as FVKESK.

CDR3 sequence: CASNERGGFQETQYF. In DNA form, the CDR3 reads TGCGCCAGCAATGAGCGGGGGGGTTTTCAAGAGACCCAGTACTTC. This chain joins TRBV5-1 and TRBJ2-5; 10 bases map to TRBD2. This CDR3 spans 15 amino acids. With 6 bases clipped from V and 2 bases from J, the junction kept 7 bases outside the gene matches. Germline loops: CDR1 SGHRS, CDR2 YFSETQ.

The chain recombines TRBV6-6 with TRBJ1-1; D gene ambiguous. Trimming left V 0 bases short and J 3 bases short, with 8 bases between. CDR3 length equals 14 residues. Per the germline V gene, CDR1 is MNHNY and CDR2 is SVGAGI (reference sequence). The CDR3 coding sequence is TGTGCCAGCAGTTACTCATCAGAATACACTGAAGCTTTCTTT. Translating gives CASSYSSEYTEAFF.

This chain joins TRBV5-4 and TRBJ1-4; 7 positions match TRBD1. The CDR3 covers 15 residues. CDR1 is SGHNT, CDR2 YYREEE, per germline (reference sequence). J gave up 3 bases and V 1 base, and 3 bases lay outside the gene matches. The CDR3 bases are TGTGCCAGCAGCTTGTTGGGACAGCCTAATGAAAAACTGTTTTTT. It encodes CASSLLGQPNEKLFF. Full variable domain (rest looked up from reference TRBV5-4 and TRBJ1-4): ETGVTQSPTHLIKTRGQQVTLRCSSQSGHNTVSWYQQALGQGPQFIFQYYREEENGRGNFPPRFSGLQFPNYSSELNVNALELDDSALYLCASSLLGQPNEKLFFGSGTQLSVL.

The V call is TRBV6-5, the J call TRBJ2-1; 8 nucleotides agree with TRBD1. J lost 5 bases, V lost 5 bases, and 5 bases had no gene match. The CDR3 is 14 residues long. The germline gives CDR1 MNHEY, CDR2 SVGAGI. CDR3 residues: CASSRRTGNNEQFF. The DNA for the CDR3 is TGTGCCAGCAGTCGCCGGACAGGGAACAATGAGCAGTTCTTC.

The gene calls are TRBV5-1 and TRBJ2-2; a possible D gene is TRBD2 (6 bases). CDR1 SGHRS and CDR2 YFSETQ come from the germline V gene. V gave up 0 bases and J gave up 7 bases, with 10 bases separating them. The CDR3 contains 14 residues. The CDR3 DNA reads TGCGCCAGCAGCTTGGCCGGGGGTAGCGGGGAGCTGTTTTTT. Translating gives CASSLAGGSGELFF.

The gene calls are TRBV24-1 and TRBJ2-2, with 8 bases fitting TRBD1. Trimming at V came to 10 bases and at J to 6 bases, leaving 6 bases not matched to a gene. Germline loops: CDR1 KGHDR, CDR2 SFDVKD. The CDR3 has 13 amino acids. The CDR3 coding sequence is TGTGCCACTTCTCAACAGGGGGCCGGGGAGCTGTTTTTT. Amino acid sequence: CATSQQGAGELFF.

The chain couples TRBV2 to TRBJ2-7; 8 bases agree with TRBD2. The CDR3 contains 14 residues. Germline V gene lookup returns CDR1 SNHLY and CDR2 FYNNEI. V dropped 4 bases and J dropped 6; count of bases not matched to a gene: 8. In DNA, the CDR3 is TGTGCCAGCAGTGTGGGACTAGGATTGCCCGAGCAGTACTTC. This translates into CASSVGLGLPEQYF.

The rearrangement uses TRBV6-5 and TRBJ1-5, with TRBD1 as a possible D gene (5 bases). CDR1 is MNHEY, CDR2 SVGAGI, per germline. The CDR3 totals 14 residues. V lost 2 bases, J lost 6 bases, and 11 bases lay in between. The CDR3 DNA sequence: TGTGCCAGCAGTTACAGGGGAGGCGGTCAGCCCCAGCATTTT. Amino acid sequence: CASSYRGGGQPQHF.

The chain is built from TRBV28 and TRBJ2-1; TRBD1 matches 11 bases. CDR1 and CDR2 (germline): MDHEN, SYDVKM. This CDR3 is 16 amino acids long. The V gene end was trimmed by 1 base and the J gene end by 8 bases; junction bases not matched to a gene: 7. Written as DNA, the CDR3 is TGTGCCAGCAGTTTATTACAGGACAGGGGGCTCTATGAGCAGTTCTTC. Its translation is CASSLLQDRGLYEQFF.

CDR3 in amino acids: CASSVAWAPGNTIYF. CDR3 DNA: TGTGCCAGCAGCGTAGCTTGGGCGCCTGGAAACACCATATATTTT. V is TRBV9 and J is TRBJ1-3; no clear D. Trimming shortened V by 0 bases and J by 2 bases, and 9 bases separated the two germline ends. The CDR3 is 15 amino acids. Germline loops: CDR1 SGDLS, CDR2 YYNGEE. The complete variable domain, with remaining parts taken from reference TRBV9 and TRBJ1-3, reads DSGVTQTPKHLITATGQRVTLRCSPRSGDLSVYWYQQSLDQGLQFLIQYYNGEERAKGNILERFSAQQFPDLHSELNLSSLELGDSALYFCASSVAWAPGNTIYFGEGSWLTVV.

The chain combines TRBV3-1 (or the pseudogene TRBV3-2) with TRBJ1-1; D not resolved. V gave up 7 bases and J gave up 1 base, with 13 bases separating them. The CDR3 runs to 14 residues. In germline, CDR1 is LGHDT, CDR2 YNNKEL (reference sequence). For the CDR3, the DNA is TGTGCCAGCACCCTGAGGCAGACGAACACTGAAGCTTTCTTT. Encoded protein: CASTLRQTNTEAFF.

The chain uses TRBV4-1 and TRBJ2-1; 13 nucleotides align to TRBD2. Germline CDR1 and CDR2: MGHRA and YSYEKL. The junction had 6 bases not matched to a gene; V was cut back by 1 base and J by 3 bases. The CDR3 is 18 residues long. The chain's CDR3 is CASSQGTSGRVSYNEQFF. CDR3 DNA: TGCGCCAGCAGCCAAGGGACTAGCGGGAGAGTGAGCTACAATGAGCAGTTCTTC.

The V and J genes are TRBV19 and TRBJ2-7, with 9 bases fitting TRBD1. Germline lookup yields CDR1 LNHDA and CDR2 SQIVND (reference sequence). J was trimmed by 3 bases and V by 4 bases; bases with no gene match: 13. This CDR3 is built from 17 residues. CDR3 residues: CASSRGQGTRGYYEQYF. As DNA, the CDR3 is TGTGCCAGTAGTAGGGGACAGGGTACGAGGGGCTACTACGAGCAGTACTTC.

This rearrangement joins TRBV10-3 to TRBJ2-3; 12 bases are shared with TRBD2. Trimming cost V 0 bases and J 1 base; bases outside gene matches: 5. Germline CDR1 is ENHRY and CDR2 is SYGVKD. There are 18 residues in the CDR3. CDR3 DNA: TGTGCCATCAGTGAGTCCGCGACTAGCGGGGGACGCACAGATACGCAGTATTTT. Residues: CAISESATSGGRTDTQYF.

The CDR3 coding sequence is TGTGCCAGCAGTGGGGCGGCGGATCCTTTTACCTTC. This codes for CASSGAADPFTF. This chain uses TRBV6-6 with TRBJ1-2; TRBD1 is a possible D gene (5 bases). Germline values: CDR1 MNHNY, CDR2 SVGAGI (reference sequence). Between the trimmed V and J ends, which lost 5 bases and 14 bases, there was a span of 18 bases. The CDR3 length is 12 residues.